A single sample gave rise to the 29 T cell receptor beta chains below, sequenced in a study of cytomegalovirus exposure and HLA in healthy donors (dated by TCRdb to about 2017). The library was generated by the immunoSEQ multiplex PCR assay. The multiplex PCR relied on a mix of 60 forward primers for TCR Vbeta segments and 13 reverse primers for TCR Jbeta segments. TCRdb mirrors the immuneACCESS table, restricted to in-frame sequences. Some clones are absent from its copies; in checked studies, under half trace to an unresolved V gene, and the reason for the others is unknown. For this sample there are under 250,000 clones; approximately 79% appear just once. The ten largest account for about 1.8% of the sample. The sample consisted of PBMCs. Source of these receptors: a man aged 45-65 years in good health and CMV-seronegative.

This clone was detected only a few times. The chain combines TRBV19 with TRBJ1-2; 7 nucleotides align to TRBD1. CDR3 length: 15 residues. The trim removed 3 bases at V and 4 bases at J, leaving 8 bases unmatched. Per the germline V gene, CDR1 is LNHDA and CDR2 is SQIVND (reference sequence). CDR3 amino acids: CASSIPSTGRYGYTF. The CDR3, as DNA: TGTGCCAGTAGTATCCCATCGACAGGGCGCTATGGCTACACCTTC.

The chain has TRBV30 and TRBJ2-7, with a weak D call TRBD2 (6 bases). The germline V gene encodes CDR1 GTSNPN and CDR2 SVGIG (reference sequence). This CDR3 contains 11 residues. Trimming shortened V by 2 bases and J by 7 bases, and 9 bases separated the two germline ends. CDR3 amino acids: CAWSTAGEQYF. CDR3 nucleotides: TGTGCCTGGAGTACCGCGGGGGAGCAGTACTTC.

This chain links TRBV30 with TRBJ2-2; 8 bases match TRBD1. Germline CDR1 and CDR2: GTSNPN and SVGIG (reference sequence). The V gene end was trimmed by 1 base and the J gene end by 4 bases; junction bases not matched to a gene: 5. This CDR3 is 15 amino acids long. CDR3 loop: CAWSGTGKGTGELFF. CDR3 in DNA: TGTGCCTGGAGTGGGACAGGGAAGGGCACCGGGGAGCTGTTTTTT.

V usage is TRBV28 and J usage is TRBJ2-5, with D maybe TRBD1 (6 bases). With the DNA end fitting TRBJ2-7 better, the J assignment may be wrong. This CDR3 is 14 amino acids long. Germline CDR1 MDHEN, CDR2 SYDVKM. Here the CDR3 reads CASISQGSAYEQYF. CDR3 DNA: TGTGCCAGCATAAGTCAGGGGTCCGCCTACGAGCAGTACTTC.

This clone was observed a handful of times. J is TRBJ1-3 and V is TRBV28, with unresolved D. The CDR3 has 16 residues. With 5 bases removed from V and 0 bases from J, the gap between germline ends came to 14 bases. Germline V gene lookup returns CDR1 MDHEN and CDR2 SYDVKM. CDR3 protein: CASSPSKISSGNTIYF. The CDR3, as DNA: TGTGCCAGCAGTCCGAGCAAAATTAGCTCTGGAAACACCATATATTTT.

V usage is TRBV15 and J usage is TRBJ2-7; TRBD1 aligns across 8 bases. J lost 3 bases, V lost 0 bases, and 16 bases had no gene match. From germline, CDR1 is LNHNV and CDR2 YYDKDF (reference sequence). The CDR3 has 19 amino acids. This CDR3 reads CATSRDWSSDRAPHYEQYF. The CDR3 DNA reads TGTGCCACCAGCAGAGATTGGTCCTCGGACAGGGCCCCTCACTACGAGCAGTACTTC.

The CDR3 DNA reads TGCGCCAGCAGCCAAGAATTCGTAAGGGACAGGGCCTACGAGCAGTACTTC. As protein: CASSQEFVRDRAYEQYF. The chain is built from TRBV4-1 and TRBJ2-7, with 9 bases that match TRBD1. The CDR3 loop spans 17 amino acids. Germline CDR1 reads MGHRA; CDR2 reads YSYEKL. V lost 0 bases and J lost 2; bases outside the gene matches: 8.

The chain combines TRBV28 with TRBJ2-1; 7 bases map to TRBD1. Trimming cost V 7 bases and J 2 bases; bases outside gene matches: 11. The germline V gene encodes CDR1 MDHEN and CDR2 SYDVKM. The CDR3 is 16 residues long. DNA of the CDR3: TGTGCCAGCACCCCACGACAGGGTTCCCCCTACAATGAGCAGTTCTTC. Protein product: CASTPRQGSPYNEQFF.

This chain links TRBV19 with TRBJ1-4; D is uncertain. The germline V and J ends were trimmed by 7 bases and 0 bases, with 12 bases remaining between them. Per germline, CDR1 LNHDA and CDR2 SQIVND (reference sequence). CDR3 length: 15 residues. This CDR3 reads CASTTLAATNEKLFF. As DNA, the CDR3 is TGTGCCAGTACCACTTTAGCAGCAACTAATGAAAAACTGTTTTTT.

The V gene is TRBV5-4, the J gene TRBJ2-7, with a tentative D call TRBD2 (6 bases). The CDR3 length is 16 residues. Germline loops: CDR1 SGHNT, CDR2 YYREEE (reference sequence). Trimming cost V 1 base and J 0 bases, with 14 bases left between them. CDR3 protein: CASSLSLAGISYEQYF. The CDR3 bases are TGTGCCAGCAGCTTGTCTTTGGCGGGGATCTCCTACGAGCAGTACTTC.

The chain combines TRBV21-1 with TRBJ2-5; the DNA was not compared with TRBD2, the D call given in the table. TRBV21-1 is a pseudogene. The CDR3 totals 16 residues. The CDR3 loop reads CASSKGTSGSRETQYF. The CDR3 nucleotides are TGTGCCAGCAGCAAAGGGACTAGCGGGAGTAGGGAGACCCAGTACTTC.

The chain couples TRBV11-2 to TRBJ2-5, with 10 bases identical to TRBD2. The ends lost 6 bases at V and 1 base at J; junction bases unmatched: 5. In germline, CDR1 is SGHAT, CDR2 FQNNGV. The CDR3 has 15 residues. The CDR3 protein is CASSFIAGGQETQYF. The CDR3, as DNA: TGTGCCAGCAGTTTTATAGCGGGAGGCCAAGAGACCCAGTACTTC.

V is TRBV11-2 and J is TRBJ2-1, with 8 bases aligning to TRBD1. The CDR3 length is 15 residues. Germline trimming cut 5 bases from V and 0 bases from J; bases unmatched to any gene: 3. Germline values: CDR1 SGHAT, CDR2 FQNNGV. CDR3 in amino acids: CASSPDRGSYNEQFF. CDR3 coding DNA: TGTGCCAGCAGCCCAGACAGGGGCTCCTACAATGAGCAGTTCTTC.

CDR3 DNA sequence: TGTGCCAGCAGCCCGCGGGGGACCGGGGAGCTGTTTTTT. It yields the protein CASSPRGTGELFF. The chain joins TRBV9 to TRBJ2-2; 7 bases align to TRBD2. The length of the CDR3 is 13 residues. Germline CDR1 and CDR2: SGDLS and YYNGEE. With V trimmed by 4 bases and J by 5 bases, 2 bases remained unmatched.

V and J are TRBV20-1 and TRBJ1-1, with a weak D call TRBD1 (6 bases). This CDR3 has 11 residues. Trimming stripped 7 bases from V and 4 bases from J, with 10 bases between. Germline values: CDR1 DFQATT, CDR2 SNEGSKA (reference sequence). The CDR3 DNA follows: TGCAGTGTTAACAGGGCCACTGAAGCTTTCTTT. Translated, it gives CSVNRATEAFF.

This clone was seen more than once but under ten times. This chain links TRBV7-3 with TRBJ2-1; 10 bases are a match to TRBD2. Germline V gene sequence: CDR1 SGHTA, CDR2 FQGTGA. This CDR3 spans 15 amino acids. Trimming cost V 5 bases and J 5 bases; bases outside gene matches: 6. CDR3 residues: CASSPSGSSDNEQFF. CDR3 nucleotide sequence: TGTGCCAGCAGCCCTAGCGGGAGTTCCGACAATGAGCAGTTCTTC.

CDR3 bases: TGTGCCAGCAGTTTAAGGGGAAACTATGGCTACACCTTC. Translation: CASSLRGNYGYTF. The chain links TRBV28 to TRBJ1-2; a possible D gene is TRBD1 (5 bases). The V and J ends lost 2 bases and 2 bases respectively, with 6 bases between them. CDR3 length: 13 residues. Germline-derived CDR1 and CDR2 are MDHEN and SYDVKM.

The rearrangement uses TRBV2 and TRBJ1-1; 7 nucleotides align to TRBD1. CDR1 SNHLY and CDR2 FYNNEI come from the germline V gene. This CDR3 region has 14 residues. V was pared by 7 bases and J by 11 bases, with 16 bases of the junction left unmatched. The CDR3 spells CASTRDSPGIEAFF. The CDR3 DNA is TGTGCCAGCACCCGGGACAGTCCGGGAATTGAGGCTTTCTTT.

The J gene is TRBJ2-7, the V gene TRBV28, with 9 positions matching TRBD1. The germline gives CDR1 MDHEN, CDR2 SYDVKM. The V segment lost 7 bases and the J segment 4 bases; nucleotides outside the gene matches: 20. The CDR3 is 18 residues long. CDR3 sequence (DNA): TGTGCCAGCACAAGCCGGGACAGGGCCCTCTTTTCCGTTTACGAGCAGTACTTC. Translated: CASTSRDRALFSVYEQYF.

Written as DNA, the CDR3 is TGCAGCGTCGTTACAGGGGGCAGGAGCAATCAGCCCCAGCATTTT. This codes for CSVVTGGRSNQPQHF. The chain has TRBV29-1 and TRBJ1-5; 9 bases match TRBD1. With 6 bases clipped from V and 1 base from J, the junction kept 7 bases outside the gene matches. The CDR3 runs 15 residues. Looked up from germline, CDR1 is SQVTM and CDR2 is ANQGSEA. Based on the CDR3 plus reference TRBV29-1 and TRBJ1-5, the full variable domain is SAVISQKPSRDICQRGTSLTIQCQVDSQVTMMFWYRQQPGQSLTLIATANQGSEATYESGFVIDKFPISRPNLTFSTLTVSNMSPEDSSIYLCSVVTGGRSNQPQHFGDGTRLSIL.

The rearrangement uses TRBV2 and TRBJ2-2; TRBD1 aligns across 8 bases. The V and J ends lost 7 bases and 4 bases, in that order; junction bases with no gene match: 8. Germline V lookup: CDR1 SNHLY, CDR2 FYNNEI. CDR3 size: 15 residues. The CDR3 nucleotides read TGTGCCAGCACCAACAGGGGGAAATCCACCGGGGAGCTGTTTTTT. Encoded protein: CASTNRGKSTGELFF.

The rearrangement joins TRBV19 to TRBJ1-2; D is perhaps TRBD1 (6 bases). Germline V gene data show CDR1 as LNHDA and CDR2 as SQIVND (reference sequence). V was cut by 10 bases and J by 2 bases, with 11 bases left in between. The CDR3 has 12 residues. This CDR3 reads CAIKDRNYGYTF. The CDR3 nucleotides are TGTGCCATTAAAGACAGGAACTATGGCTACACCTTC.

The chain has TRBV2 and TRBJ2-1; tentatively, D is TRBD2 (5 bases). Germline V gene lookup returns CDR1 SNHLY and CDR2 FYNNEI. Trimming pared 7 bases from V and 5 bases from J, leaving 18 bases between. CDR3 length: 15 residues. DNA of the CDR3: TGTGCCAGCACTGGTAGGGAAGACGGGAACAATGAGCAGTTCTTC. This encodes CASTGREDGNNEQFF.

The V and J genes are TRBV5-4 and TRBJ2-1; TRBD2 matches 7 bases. CDR3 length equals 16 residues. V shed 0 bases and J 6 bases; nucleotides not matched to a gene: 9. The germline gives CDR1 SGHNT, CDR2 YYREEE (reference sequence). The CDR3 nucleotides are TGTGCCAGCAGCTTGGAGGTGGGAGGGCCAGGCAATGAGCAGTTCTTC. This encodes CASSLEVGGPGNEQFF.

This clone appeared once. The CDR3 DNA reads as TGTGCCAGCTCCGAGAGAACAGATACGCAGTATTTT. Amino acids: CASSERTDTQYF. This sequence joins TRBV18 and TRBJ2-3; no firm D call. CDR3 length equals 12 residues. V was shortened by 6 bases and J by 3 bases, with 7 bases between the two germline ends. Germline V gene sequence: CDR1 KGHSH, CDR2 LQKENI.

This chain uses TRBV18 with TRBJ2-5, with D possibly TRBD2 on 6 matching bases. The CDR3 spans 14 residues. Germline assignment: CDR1 KGHSH and CDR2 LQKENI. The V end lost 1 base, the J end lost 5 bases, and 11 bases lay between the germline ends. The CDR3 DNA is TGTGCCAGCTCACCACTTGGAGGGAGGGAGACCCAGTACTTC. It yields the protein CASSPLGGRETQYF.

This clone was seen just once. V usage is TRBV14 and J usage is TRBJ1-1; the D is unclear. Trimming shortened V by 4 bases and J by 2 bases, and 11 bases separated the two germline ends. This CDR3 contains 14 residues. Germline assignment: CDR1 SGHDN and CDR2 FVKESK. The CDR3 DNA reads as TGTGCCAGCAGCCGACCTGGGAGTAACACTGAAGCTTTCTTT. Its protein is CASSRPGSNTEAFF.

V usage is TRBV27 and J usage is TRBJ2-2, with 9 bases matching TRBD2. V gave up 5 bases and J gave up 4 bases; unmatched junction bases: 11. From germline, CDR1 is MNHEY and CDR2 SMNVEV (reference sequence). There are 17 residues in the CDR3. CDR3 in amino acids: CASSLREAGGGTGELFF. CDR3 coding DNA: TGTGCCAGCAGTCTTCGGGAGGCGGGAGGGGGCACCGGGGAGCTGTTTTTT.

V and J are TRBV18 and TRBJ1-1, with TRBD1 matching 8 bases. Germline trimming cut 2 bases from V and 5 bases from J; bases unmatched to any gene: 4. From germline, CDR1 is KGHSH and CDR2 LQKENI. The CDR3 has 14 residues. Here the CDR3 DNA reads TGTGCCAGCTCACCAGGGACAGGCCCAACTGAAGCTTTCTTT. This translates into CASSPGTGPTEAFF. Looking up the rest from reference TRBV18 and TRBJ1-1 gives the full variable domain: NAGVMQNPRHLVRRRGQEARLRCSPMKGHSHVYWYRQLPEEGLKFMVYLQKENIIDESGMPKERFSAEFPKEGPSILRIQQVVRGDSAAYFCASSPGTGPTEAFFGQGTRLTVV.